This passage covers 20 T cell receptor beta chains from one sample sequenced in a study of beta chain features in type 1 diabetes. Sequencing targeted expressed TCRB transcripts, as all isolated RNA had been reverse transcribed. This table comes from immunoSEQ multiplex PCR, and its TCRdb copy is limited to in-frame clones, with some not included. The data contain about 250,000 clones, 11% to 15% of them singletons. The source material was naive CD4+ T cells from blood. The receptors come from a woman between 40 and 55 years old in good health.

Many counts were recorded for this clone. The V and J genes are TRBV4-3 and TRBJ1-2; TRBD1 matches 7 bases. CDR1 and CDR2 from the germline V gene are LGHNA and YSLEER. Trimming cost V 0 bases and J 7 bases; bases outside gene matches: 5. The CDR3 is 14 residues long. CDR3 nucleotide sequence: TGCGCCAGCAGCCAAGAAAGGGACAGCGGTGGCTACACCTTC. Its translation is CASSQERDSGGYTF.

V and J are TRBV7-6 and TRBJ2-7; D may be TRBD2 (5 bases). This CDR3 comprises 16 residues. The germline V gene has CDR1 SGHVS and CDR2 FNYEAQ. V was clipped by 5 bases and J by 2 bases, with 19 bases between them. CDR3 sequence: CASSPERVKGTYEQYF. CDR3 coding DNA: TGTGCCAGCAGCCCTGAGAGGGTCAAAGGAACCTACGAGCAGTACTTC.

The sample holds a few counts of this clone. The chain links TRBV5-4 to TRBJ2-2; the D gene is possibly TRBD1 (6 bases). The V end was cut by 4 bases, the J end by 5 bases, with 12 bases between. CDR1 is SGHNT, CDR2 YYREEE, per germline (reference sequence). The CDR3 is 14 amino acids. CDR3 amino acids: CASSPGQSTGELFF. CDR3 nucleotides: TGTGCCAGCAGCCCCGGACAGTCTACCGGGGAGCTGTTTTTT.

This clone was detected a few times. The CDR3 loop is CASSLGRGLEKLFF. The CDR3 nucleotides read TGTGCCAGCAGCTTAGGCAGGGGCCTTGAAAAACTGTTTTTT. This rearrangement joins TRBV11-2 to TRBJ1-4, with a tentative D call TRBD1 (6 bases). The CDR3 is 14 residues long. Germline CDR1 SGHAT, CDR2 FQNNGV. Trimming took 1 base from V and 7 from J, leaving 10 bases between them.

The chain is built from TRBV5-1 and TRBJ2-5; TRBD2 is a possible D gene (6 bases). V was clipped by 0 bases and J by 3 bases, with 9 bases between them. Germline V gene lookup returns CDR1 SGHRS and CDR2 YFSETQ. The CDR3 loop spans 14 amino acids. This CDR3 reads CASSLATSKETQYF. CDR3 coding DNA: TGCGCCAGCAGCTTGGCGACTAGTAAAGAGACCCAGTACTTC. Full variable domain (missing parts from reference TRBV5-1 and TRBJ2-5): KAGVTQTPRYLIKTRGQQVTLSCSPISGHRSVSWYQQTPGQGLQFLFEYFSETQRNKGNFPGRFSGRQFSNSRSEMNVSTLELGDSALYLCASSLATSKETQYFGPGTRLLVL.

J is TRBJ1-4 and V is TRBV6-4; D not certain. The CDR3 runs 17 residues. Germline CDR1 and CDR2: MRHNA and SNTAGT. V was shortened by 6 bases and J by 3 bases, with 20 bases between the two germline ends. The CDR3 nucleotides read TGTGCCAGCAGCCGCGGACGGGAACCTGGGGCTAATGAAAAACTGTTTTTT. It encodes CASSRGREPGANEKLFF.

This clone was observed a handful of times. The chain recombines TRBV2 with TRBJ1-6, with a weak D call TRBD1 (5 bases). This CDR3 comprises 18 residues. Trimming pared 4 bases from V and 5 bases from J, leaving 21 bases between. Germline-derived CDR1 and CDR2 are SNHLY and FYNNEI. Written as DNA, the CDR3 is TGTGCCAGCAGTGGACGTCCAGGGTCTGGATTTGATAATTCACCCCTCCACTTT. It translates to CASSGRPGSGFDNSPLHF.

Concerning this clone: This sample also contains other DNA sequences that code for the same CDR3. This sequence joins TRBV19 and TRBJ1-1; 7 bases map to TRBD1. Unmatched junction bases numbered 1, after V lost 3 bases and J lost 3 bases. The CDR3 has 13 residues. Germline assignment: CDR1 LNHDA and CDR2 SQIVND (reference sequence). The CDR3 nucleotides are TGTGCCAGTAGTATCGACAGGGACACTGAAGCTTTCTTT. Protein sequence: CASSIDRDTEAFF.

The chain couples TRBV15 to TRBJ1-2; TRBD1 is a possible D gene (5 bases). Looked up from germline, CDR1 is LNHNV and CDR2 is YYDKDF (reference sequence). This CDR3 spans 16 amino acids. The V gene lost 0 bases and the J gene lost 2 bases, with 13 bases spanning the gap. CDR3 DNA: TGTGCCACCAGCAGAGATTGGGAGGGACCCAACTATGGCTACACCTTC. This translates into CATSRDWEGPNYGYTF.

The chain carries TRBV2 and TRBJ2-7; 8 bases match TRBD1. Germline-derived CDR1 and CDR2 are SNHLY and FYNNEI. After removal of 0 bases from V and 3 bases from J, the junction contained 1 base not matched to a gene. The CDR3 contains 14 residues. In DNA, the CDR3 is TGTGCCAGCAGTGAAGCGACAGGGGACTACGAGCAGTACTTC. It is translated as CASSEATGDYEQYF.

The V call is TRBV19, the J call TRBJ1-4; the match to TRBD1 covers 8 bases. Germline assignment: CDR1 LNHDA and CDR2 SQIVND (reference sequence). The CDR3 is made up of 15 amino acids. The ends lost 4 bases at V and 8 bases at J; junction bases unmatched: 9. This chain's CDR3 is CASSTVDRVSEKLFF. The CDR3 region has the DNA TGTGCCAGTAGTACCGTGGACAGGGTTTCCGAAAAACTGTTTTTT.

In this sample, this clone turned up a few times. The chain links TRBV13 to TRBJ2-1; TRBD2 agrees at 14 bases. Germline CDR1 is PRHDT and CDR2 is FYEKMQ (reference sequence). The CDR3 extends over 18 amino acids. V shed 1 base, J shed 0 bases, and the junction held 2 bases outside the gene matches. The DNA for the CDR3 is TGTGCCAGCAGCTTAGTCGGACTAGCGGGGGGCTCCTACAATGAGCAGTTCTTC. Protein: CASSLVGLAGGSYNEQFF.

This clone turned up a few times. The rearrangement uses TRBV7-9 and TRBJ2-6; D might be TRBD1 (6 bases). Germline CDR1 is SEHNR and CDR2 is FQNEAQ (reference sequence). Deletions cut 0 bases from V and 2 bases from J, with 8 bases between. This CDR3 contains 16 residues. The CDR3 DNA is TGTGCCAGCAGCTTAGCGCCAGGGGCTGGGGCCAACGTCCTGACTTTC. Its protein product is CASSLAPGAGANVLTF.

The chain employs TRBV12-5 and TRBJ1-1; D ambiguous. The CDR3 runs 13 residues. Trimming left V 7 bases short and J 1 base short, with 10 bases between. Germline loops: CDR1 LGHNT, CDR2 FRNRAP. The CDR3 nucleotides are TGTGCTAGTGATATCCGGGGGAACACTGAAGCTTTCTTT. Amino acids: CASDIRGNTEAFF.

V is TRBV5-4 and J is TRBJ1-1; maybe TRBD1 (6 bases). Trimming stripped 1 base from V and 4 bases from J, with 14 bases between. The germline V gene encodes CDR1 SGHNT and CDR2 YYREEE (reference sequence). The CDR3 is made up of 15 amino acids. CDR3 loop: CASSLIGGVGTEAFF. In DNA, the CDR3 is TGTGCCAGCAGCTTGATAGGGGGGGTTGGCACTGAAGCTTTCTTT.

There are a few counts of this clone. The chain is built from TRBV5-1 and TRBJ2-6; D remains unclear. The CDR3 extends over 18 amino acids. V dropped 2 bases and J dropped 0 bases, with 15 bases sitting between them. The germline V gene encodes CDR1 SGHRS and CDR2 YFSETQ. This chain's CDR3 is CASSFGSGQFSGANVLTF. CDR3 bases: TGCGCCAGCAGCTTCGGCTCGGGTCAGTTCTCTGGGGCCAACGTCCTGACTTTC.

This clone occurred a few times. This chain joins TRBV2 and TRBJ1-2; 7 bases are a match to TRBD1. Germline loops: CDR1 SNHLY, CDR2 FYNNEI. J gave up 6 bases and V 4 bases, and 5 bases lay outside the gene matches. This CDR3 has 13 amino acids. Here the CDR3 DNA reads TGTGCCAGCAGTGGACAGGGAACCCATGGCTACACCTTC. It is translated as CASSGQGTHGYTF.

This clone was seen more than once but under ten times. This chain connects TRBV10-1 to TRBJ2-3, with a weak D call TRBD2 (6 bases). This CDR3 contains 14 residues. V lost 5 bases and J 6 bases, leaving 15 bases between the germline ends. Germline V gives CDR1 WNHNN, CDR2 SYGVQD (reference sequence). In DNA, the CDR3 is TGCGCCAGCAGTCCGGGACTCCTCAAGGATACGCAGTATTTT. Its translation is CASSPGLLKDTQYF.

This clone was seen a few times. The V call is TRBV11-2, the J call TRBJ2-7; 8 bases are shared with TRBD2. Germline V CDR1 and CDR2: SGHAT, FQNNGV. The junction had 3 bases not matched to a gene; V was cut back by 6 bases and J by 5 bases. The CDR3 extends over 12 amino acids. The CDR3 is CASRSGGDEQYF. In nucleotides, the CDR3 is TGTGCCAGCAGGTCGGGGGGGGACGAGCAGTACTTC. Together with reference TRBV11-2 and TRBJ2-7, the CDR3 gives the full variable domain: EAGVAQSPRYKIIEKRQSVAFWCNPISGHATLYWYQQILGQGPKLLIQFQNNGVVDDSQLPKDRFSAERLKGVDSTLKIQPAKLEDSAVYLCASRSGGDEQYFGPGTRLTVT.

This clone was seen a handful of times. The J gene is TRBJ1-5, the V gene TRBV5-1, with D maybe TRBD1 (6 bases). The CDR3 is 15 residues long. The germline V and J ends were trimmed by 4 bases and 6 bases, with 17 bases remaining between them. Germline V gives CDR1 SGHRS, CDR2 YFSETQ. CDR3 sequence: CASSTAGEVGQPQHF. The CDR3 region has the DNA TGCGCCAGCAGCACCGCAGGGGAAGTCGGTCAGCCCCAGCATTTT.